This T cell receptor (beta chain) was found in a study of shared clonotypes between healthy human individuals (dated by TCRdb to 2018 to 2020). For context, the study as a whole: Three men and a couple of women, aged 18 to 49 years, made up the cohort. For each donor, three plates each were used for CD4 naive and CD4 memory, two plates were used for CD8 naive, and one plate was used for CD8 memory. The study deeply sequenced blood TCR repertoires of five healthy adults to estimate repertoire size and the extent of clonotype sharing between individuals. Libraries were prepared and TCR repertoires were sequenced by different laboratories using diverse techniques, in order to increase sequencing depth and limit assay-specific biases. Between about 0.94 and 8.9 billion PBMCs per donor were obtained by leukapheresis. Results the study describes overall, beyond this receptor: Larger estimated clonotype richness was generally found for naive subsets than for memory subsets. Clonotypes shared by all four sorted-subset donors showed higher generation probabilities than non-shared clonotypes. The genetic and exposure-history diversity represented was limited by the small number of donors. Rarefaction of sorted-subset datasets indicated incomplete sequencing despite the large sequencing depth. About 5% of naive CD4, 3.5% of naive CD8, approximately 2.2% of memory CD4, and 0.4% of memory CD8 clonotypes were shared across a handful of donors. Based on pairwise subsampling, the degree of clonotype sharing among donors was expected to be affected by sequencing depth. Only blood was sampled, and tissue TCR repertoires likely differ from those in blood.

Healthy HIV-negative adults with no recently reported acute infections or vaccinations were included as donors. Every donor was a Caucasian adult residing in Nashville, Tennessee, USA. CD4+ T cells were enriched by magnetic negative selection, after which naive cells were positively selected on CD45RA and the negative fraction was taken as the memory subset. Blood was collected by leukapheresis, and PBMCs were isolated by Ficoll-Histopaque density gradient centrifugation and then cryopreserved in liquid nitrogen vapor phase. Analytical flow cytometry was used to check the purity and quantity of each magnetically sorted T cell population. Each sorted fraction had its genomic DNA isolated and then quantified by UV absorbance on a Nanodrop 2000c. Counted from cysteine to phenylalanine, this CDR3 has 12 amino acids. Only the CDR3 portion is preserved as DNA: 36 bases, with reading frame beginning at the first base. Between the V and J ends, shortened by 3 bases and 2 bases respectively, the junction contains 4 bases. CDR1 and CDR2 are read off the germline V gene as KGHSH and LQKENI.

Using the deep immunoSEQ assay, TCR CDR3 regions were amplified from genomic DNA by multiplex PCR. Extracted genomic DNA from each cell subset was spread evenly across all wells of several immunoSEQ 96-well plates, with each plate serving as a replicate. For sorted subsets, each replicate PCR was loaded with 200 ng genomic DNA, equivalent to some 31,000 T cell genomes. Purified libraries were measured with a Qubit 3.0 fluorometer, size-checked on a Bioanalyzer 2100, and measured again with the KAPA Library Quantification kit. A separate single-read 150-cycle Illumina NextSeq 550 flow cell was used to sequence each immunoSEQ 96-well plate. As for how the authors treated the data: The immunoSEQ output contained only junctional sequences without quality scores, so filtering could not match that applied to full-length reads. To assign V/J genes and CDR3, sequences were annotated against IMGT germline references using PyIR, a Python wrapper for IgBLAST v1.9. Reads with weak V/J assignments (E-value above 1e-6), missing CDR3, stop codons, out-of-frame junctions, or ambiguous translated residues were removed. V3J clonotypes were defined as sequences sharing the same inferred V gene, J gene, and CDR3 amino acid sequence. The percentage overlap between two repertoires was calculated by dividing the number of shared unique clonotypes by the size of the smaller repertoire. RTK rarefaction, the Chao1 estimator, and Recon v2.1 estimates of unobserved clonotypes were used to assess repertoire richness. Generation probabilities for all TCRbeta clonotypes obtained by the gDNA method from a handful of donors were computed using OLGA. TCRdb re-hosts the immuneACCESS table, in-frame sequences only. Its copies lack some clones; in the studies checked, an unresolved V gene accounts for under half of them, and the cause for the rest is not known. That table supplies the V and J calls and clone size; D and trimming were determined from the DNA. The sample table lists under 650,000 clones, about 96% of them with a count of one. The ten largest clones add up to 0.06% of the sample.

On this clone itself: No cognate antigen has been identified for it. No much larger clone is present one base from it, and per-base qualities are unavailable. The same CDR3 is also encoded by other DNA sequences in this sample.

The V and J segments used are TRBV18 and TRBJ2-5; the D gene cannot be resolved reliably. Material: naive CD4+ T cells sorted from blood. The cell subset or site label, read with the paper, signifies: CD45RA+ positively selected. The sequence was collected from a woman in her twenties or thirties in good health. CDR3 reads: CASSPSQETQYF. The DNA is as follows: TGTGCCAGCTCACCTTCACAAGAGACCCAGTACTTC.